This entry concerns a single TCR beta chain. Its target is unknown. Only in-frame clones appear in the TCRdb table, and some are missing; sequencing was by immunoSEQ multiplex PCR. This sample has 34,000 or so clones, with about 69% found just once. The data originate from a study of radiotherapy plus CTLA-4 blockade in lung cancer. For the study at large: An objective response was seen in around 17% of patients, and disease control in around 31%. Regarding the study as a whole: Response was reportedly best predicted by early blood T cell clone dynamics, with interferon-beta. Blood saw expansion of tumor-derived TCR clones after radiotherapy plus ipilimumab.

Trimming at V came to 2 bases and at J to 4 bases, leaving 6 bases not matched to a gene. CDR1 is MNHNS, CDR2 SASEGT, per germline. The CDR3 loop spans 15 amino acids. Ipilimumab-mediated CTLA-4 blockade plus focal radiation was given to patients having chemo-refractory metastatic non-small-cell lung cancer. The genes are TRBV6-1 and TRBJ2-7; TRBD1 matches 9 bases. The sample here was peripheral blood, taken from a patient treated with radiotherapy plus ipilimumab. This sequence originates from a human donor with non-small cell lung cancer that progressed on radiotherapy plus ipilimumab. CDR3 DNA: TGTGCCAGCAGTGAATCGGGACAGGGTTCTTACGAGCAGTACTTC. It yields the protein CASSESGQGSYEQYF.